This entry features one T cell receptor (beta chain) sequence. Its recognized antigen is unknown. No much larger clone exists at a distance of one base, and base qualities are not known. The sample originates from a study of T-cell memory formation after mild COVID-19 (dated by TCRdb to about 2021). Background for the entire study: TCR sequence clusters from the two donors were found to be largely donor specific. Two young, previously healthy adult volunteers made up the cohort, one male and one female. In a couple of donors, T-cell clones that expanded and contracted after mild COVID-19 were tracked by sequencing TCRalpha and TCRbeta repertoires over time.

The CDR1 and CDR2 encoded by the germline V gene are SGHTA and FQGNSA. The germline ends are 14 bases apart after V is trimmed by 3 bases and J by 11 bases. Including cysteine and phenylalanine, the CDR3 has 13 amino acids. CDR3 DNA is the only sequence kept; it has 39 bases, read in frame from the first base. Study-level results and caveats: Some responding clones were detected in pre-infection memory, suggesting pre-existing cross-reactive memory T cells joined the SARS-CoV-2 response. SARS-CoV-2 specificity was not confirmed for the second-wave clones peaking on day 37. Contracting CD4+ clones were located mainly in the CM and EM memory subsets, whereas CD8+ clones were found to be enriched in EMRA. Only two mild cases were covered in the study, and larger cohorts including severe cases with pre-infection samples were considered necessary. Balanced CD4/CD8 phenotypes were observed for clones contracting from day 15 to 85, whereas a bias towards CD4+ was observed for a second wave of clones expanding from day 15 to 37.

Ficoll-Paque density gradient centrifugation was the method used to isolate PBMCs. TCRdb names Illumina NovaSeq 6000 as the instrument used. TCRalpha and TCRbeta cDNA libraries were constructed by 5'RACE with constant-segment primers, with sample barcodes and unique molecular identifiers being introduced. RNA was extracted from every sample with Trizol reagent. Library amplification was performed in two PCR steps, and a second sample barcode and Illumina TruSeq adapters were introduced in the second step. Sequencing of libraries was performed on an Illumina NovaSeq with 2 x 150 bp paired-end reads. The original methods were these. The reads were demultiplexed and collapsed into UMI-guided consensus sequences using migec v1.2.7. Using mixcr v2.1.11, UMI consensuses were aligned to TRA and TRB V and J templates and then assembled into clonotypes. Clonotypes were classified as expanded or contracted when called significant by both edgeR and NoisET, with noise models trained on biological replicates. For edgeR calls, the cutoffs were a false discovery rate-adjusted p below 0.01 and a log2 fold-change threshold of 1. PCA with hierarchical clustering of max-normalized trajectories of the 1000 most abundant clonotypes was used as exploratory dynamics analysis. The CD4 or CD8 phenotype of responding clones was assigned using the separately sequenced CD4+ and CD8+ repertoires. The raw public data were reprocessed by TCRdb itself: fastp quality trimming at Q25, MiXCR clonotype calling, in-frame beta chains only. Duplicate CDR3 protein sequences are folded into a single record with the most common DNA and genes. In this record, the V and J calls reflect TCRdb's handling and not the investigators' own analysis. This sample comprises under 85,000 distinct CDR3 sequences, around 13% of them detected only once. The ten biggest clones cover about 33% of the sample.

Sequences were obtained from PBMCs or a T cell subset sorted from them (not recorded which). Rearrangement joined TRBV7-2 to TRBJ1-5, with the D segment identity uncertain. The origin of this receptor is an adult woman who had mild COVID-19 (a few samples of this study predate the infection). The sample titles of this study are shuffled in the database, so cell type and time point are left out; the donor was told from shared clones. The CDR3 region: CASSFQLEGAQHF. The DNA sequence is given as TGTGCCAGCAGCTTCCAGCTGGAAGGAGCCCAGCATTTT.